This T cell receptor beta chain was retrieved from a study of cytomegalovirus exposure and HLA in healthy donors. Whole-study findings and limits: Later analysis demonstrated an association between a missense DCLRE1C variant and TCR beta V- and J-gene trimming. Later analysis showed most CMV-associated TCR beta chains appearing HLA-restricted.

Primers included in the PCR were 60 Vbeta and 13 Jbeta primers. Produced via immunoSEQ multiplex PCR; TCRdb's table is partial and in-frame only. The sample includes hundreds of thousands of clones, about 80% of them seen just once. The V end lost 0 bases, the J end lost 7 bases, and 13 bases lay between the germline ends. The germline gives CDR1 SGHNT, CDR2 YYREEE (reference sequence). The CDR3 covers 15 residues. This clone was seen a few times. What it binds is not known. The sequencing sample was made of PBMCs. This chain connects TRBV5-4 to TRBJ2-2; D might be TRBD2 (7 bases). This TCR was sampled from a man aged 35 to 55 in good health and CMV-seronegative. CDR3 in DNA: TGTGCCAGCAGCTTGGGCGGGGGCCGGAGCGGGGAGCTGTTTTTT. It translates to CASSLGGGRSGELFF. The full variable domain, with the rest looked up from reference TRBV5-4 and TRBJ2-2, is ETGVTQSPTHLIKTRGQQVTLRCSSQSGHNTVSWYQQALGQGPQFIFQYYREEENGRGNFPPRFSGLQFPNYSSELNVNALELDDSALYLCASSLGGGRSGELFFGEGSRLTVL.